Detailed here is one TCR beta chain. Its specificity is unknown. The CDR3 has 15 amino acids. Germline lookup yields CDR1 KGHSH and CDR2 LQKENI. J gave up 3 bases and V 2 bases, and 6 bases lay outside the gene matches. This record belongs to a study of T cell responses to AZD1222 COVID-19 vaccine. General study results and limits: Nearly half of spike-specific TCRs reportedly target unmutated variant regions. The span of vaccine-associated CD4 TCRs extended across spike, with dominance at 160-218 and 743-854.

TCRdb's table, derived via immunoSEQ multiplex PCR, lists solely in-frame clones and lacks some. Of 80,000 or so clones in the sample, under 95% were seen once. This chain joins TRBV18 and TRBJ2-7; the match to TRBD2 covers 8 bases. The specimen was peripheral blood, collected 28 days after the second AZD1222 dose. The receptor's source is an adult who received the AZD1222 COVID-19 vaccine. The DNA of the CDR3 is TGTGCCAGCTCACCAGGGAGCGGGAGTGGCTACGAGCAGTACTTC. This gives the protein CASSPGSGSGYEQYF.